The 27 T cell receptor beta chains reported below all come from one sample, sequenced in a study of cytomegalovirus exposure and HLA in healthy donors. Both 60 Vbeta primers and 13 Jbeta primers went into the PCR. TCRdb's table, derived via immunoSEQ multiplex PCR, lists solely in-frame clones and lacks some. The sample consists of about 130,000 clones, roughly 78% of them appearing once. Input material: PBMCs. These receptors were taken from a man aged 25 to 40 in good health and CMV-seronegative.

This clone was recorded a few times. The rearrangement uses TRBV30 and TRBJ2-7; the D gene is possibly TRBD2 (6 bases). The length of the CDR3 is 14 residues. Germline assignment: CDR1 GTSNPN and CDR2 SVGIG (reference sequence). V was cut by 1 base and J by 3 bases, with 13 bases left in between. The CDR3 sequence is CAWSATLAFYEQYF. The CDR3 nucleotides read TGTGCCTGGAGTGCAACCCTAGCGTTCTACGAGCAGTACTTC.

This rearrangement joins TRBV28 to TRBJ1-4; D gene uncertain. The CDR3 loop spans 15 amino acids. Germline CDR1 MDHEN, CDR2 SYDVKM. V was cut by 5 bases and J by 5 bases, with 15 bases left in between. CDR3 coding DNA: TGTGCCAGCAGTGACGCAGGCGCGCAGAATGAAAAACTGTTTTTT. It specifies CASSDAGAQNEKLFF.

V and J are TRBV6-5 and TRBJ2-7; D is undetermined. V lost 0 bases, J lost 0 bases, and 6 bases lay in between. CDR1 and CDR2 from the germline V gene are MNHEY and SVGAGI. The CDR3 extends over 14 amino acids. The CDR3 coding sequence is TGTGCCAGCAGTTACTCTTCGGGCTCCTACGAGCAGTACTTC. Protein sequence: CASSYSSGSYEQYF.

The chain uses TRBV6-6 and TRBJ1-1; tentative D call: TRBD1 (6 bases). The length of the CDR3 is 16 residues. Germline V CDR1 and CDR2: MNHNY, SVGAGI (reference sequence). With 5 bases removed from V and 0 bases from J, the gap between germline ends came to 16 bases. CDR3 residues: CASSPPLGGLNTEAFF. The CDR3 DNA is TGTGCCAGCAGTCCCCCTTTGGGGGGGCTGAACACTGAAGCTTTCTTT.

The chain employs TRBV5-1 and TRBJ2-7; no definite D call. The CDR3 has 14 residues. The V gene lost 1 base and the J gene lost 2 bases, with 10 bases spanning the gap. Germline V CDR1 and CDR2: SGHRS, YFSETQ. This CDR3 is CASSLRGPPYEQYF. The CDR3 DNA reads as TGCGCCAGCAGCTTGCGTGGGCCCCCCTACGAGCAGTACTTC.

The chain employs TRBV28 and TRBJ2-3, with D possibly being TRBD1 (6 bases). The CDR3 has 15 amino acids. In germline, CDR1 is MDHEN, CDR2 SYDVKM. V dropped 6 bases and J dropped 1 base, with 14 bases sitting between them. The CDR3 bases are TGTGCCAGCAGGAGTACAGGGAGTGGCACAGATACGCAGTATTTT. Encoded protein: CASRSTGSGTDTQYF.

This rearrangement joins TRBV7-8 to TRBJ2-7, with D possibly TRBD2 on 6 matching bases. V dropped 2 bases and J dropped 5 bases, with 13 bases sitting between them. CDR1 and CDR2 from the germline V gene are SGHVS and FQNEAQ. This CDR3 contains 14 residues. This CDR3 reads CASSLMGGYNEQYF. The CDR3 coding sequence is TGTGCCAGCAGCTTAATGGGGGGATATAACGAGCAGTACTTC. Combining the CDR3 with reference TRBV7-8 and TRBJ2-7 gives the whole variable domain GAGVSQSPRYKVAKRGQDVALRCDPISGHVSLFWYQQALGQGPEFLTYFQNEAQLDKSGLPSDRFFAERPEGSVSTLKIQRTQQEDSAVYLCASSLMGGYNEQYFGPGTRLTVT.

CDR3 region: CAIRQGQEEKNTEAFF. The DNA for the CDR3 is TGTGCCATCAGACAGGGCCAGGAAGAAAAGAACACTGAAGCTTTCTTT. The chain has TRBV10-3 and TRBJ1-1, with a possible D match to TRBD1 (6 bases). Trimming took off 6 bases at V and 1 base at J, with 18 bases between the two ends. This CDR3 is 16 amino acids long. Germline CDR1 ENHRY, CDR2 SYGVKD.

The chain is built from TRBV5-5 and TRBJ1-2; the D gene is possibly TRBD1 (6 bases). The CDR3 totals 15 residues. V was cut by 0 bases and J by 4 bases, with 13 bases left in between. Germline assignment: CDR1 SGHKS and CDR2 YYEKEE (reference sequence). CDR3 sequence (DNA): TGTGCCAGCAGCTTGGGGACAGACGCTGGCTATGGCTACACCTTC. It encodes CASSLGTDAGYGYTF.

The chain combines TRBV27 with TRBJ2-5, with 10 bases matching TRBD1. The end of the DNA is better explained by TRBJ2-7, so the J call may be wrong. Germline CDR1 is MNHEY and CDR2 is SMNVEV (reference sequence). This CDR3 region has 14 residues. CDR3 in amino acids: CASSHGTGVYEQYF. CDR3 DNA sequence: TGTGCCAGCAGCCACGGGACAGGGGTCTACGAGCAGTACTTC.

The chain carries TRBV28 and TRBJ2-1; TRBD2 agrees at 7 bases. V shed 3 bases and J 7 bases; nucleotides not matched to a gene: 12. Germline V gene sequence: CDR1 MDHEN, CDR2 SYDVKM. This CDR3 has 16 amino acids. This CDR3 reads CASSFLVGGPVNEQFF. The CDR3 region has the DNA TGTGCCAGCAGTTTTCTAGTGGGAGGGCCGGTTAATGAGCAGTTCTTC.

This clone was counted once. This chain connects TRBV7-2 to TRBJ2-1; 10 bases are shared with TRBD2. V shed 5 bases, J shed 6 bases, and the junction held 10 bases outside the gene matches. The length of the CDR3 is 16 residues. The V gene's germline CDR1 is SGHTA and CDR2 FQGNSA. Here the CDR3 DNA reads TGTGCCAGCAGCCGAAACGGGCTAGCGGGGGCCAATGAGCAGTTCTTC. It yields the protein CASSRNGLAGANEQFF.

This sequence joins TRBV5-8 and TRBJ2-7; 7 nucleotides align to TRBD1. J gave up 0 bases and V 4 bases, and 16 bases lay outside the gene matches. The germline CDR1 and CDR2 sequences are SGHTS and YDEGEE. The CDR3 covers 18 residues. The CDR3 loop is CASSTDRMVLGPSYEQYF. The CDR3 nucleotides read TGTGCCAGCAGCACGGACAGGATGGTACTAGGGCCCTCCTACGAGCAGTACTTC.

This clone was observed a few times. This chain links TRBV27 with TRBJ2-4; D perhaps matches TRBD2 (6 bases). Germline V gives CDR1 MNHEY, CDR2 SMNVEV (reference sequence). Trimming took off 7 bases at V and 2 bases at J, with 15 bases between the two ends. This CDR3 spans 15 amino acids. As DNA, the CDR3 is TGTGCCAGCATCGGGTCGAGCGGGCCCAAAAACATTCAGTACTTC. This codes for CASIGSSGPKNIQYF.

The V and J genes are TRBV4-1 and TRBJ2-3; D is uncertain. V gave up 1 base and J gave up 2 bases, with 4 bases separating them. This CDR3 is built from 13 residues. CDR1 MGHRA and CDR2 YSYEKL come from the germline V gene. The CDR3 sequence: CASSQVLTDTQYF. Here the CDR3 DNA reads TGCGCCAGCAGCCAAGTCCTCACAGATACGCAGTATTTT.

In this sample, this clone turned up once. The chain links TRBV4-1 to TRBJ2-7; possible D gene TRBD2, 6 bases. The CDR3 totals 15 residues. The V end was cut by 4 bases, the J end by 2 bases, with 15 bases between. Germline assignment: CDR1 MGHRA and CDR2 YSYEKL. CDR3 nucleotide sequence: TGCGCCAGCAGCCCGGCCGGGACTCTCACCTACGAGCAGTACTTC. Its protein is CASSPAGTLTYEQYF.

V gene TRBV5-1 combines with J gene TRBJ1-5, with D maybe TRBD1 (6 bases). Trimming removed 0 bases from V and 2 bases from J, with 12 bases in between. The germline V gene encodes CDR1 SGHRS and CDR2 YFSETQ. The CDR3 length is 16 residues. The CDR3 bases are TGCGCCAGCAGCTTGGGGACAGCTCCCGGCAATCAGCCCCAGCATTTT. Translation gives CASSLGTAPGNQPQHF.

The chain recombines TRBV6-4 with TRBJ2-3; 9 bases map to TRBD2. J gave up 6 bases and V 5 bases, and 12 bases lay outside the gene matches. This CDR3 has 16 residues. Germline V gene lookup returns CDR1 MRHNA and CDR2 SNTAGT. The CDR3 reads CASSTKIAGALDTQYF. The CDR3 coding sequence is TGTGCCAGCAGTACAAAGATAGCGGGGGCCCTGGATACGCAGTATTTT.

V is TRBV18 and J is TRBJ1-1, with D possibly being TRBD1 (5 bases). This CDR3 spans 15 amino acids. CDR1 KGHSH and CDR2 LQKENI come from the germline V gene. The germline V and J ends were trimmed by 1 base and 3 bases, with 12 bases remaining between them. The CDR3 DNA reads TGTGCCAGCTCACCACTGACGGGAGGGGACACTGAAGCTTTCTTT. It specifies CASSPLTGGDTEAFF.

CDR3 protein: CASMGLAGAYEQYF. The CDR3 DNA reads as TGTGCCAGCATGGGACTAGCGGGAGCCTACGAGCAGTACTTC. This chain uses TRBV7-2 with TRBJ2-5; 14 bases agree with TRBD2. The J call is in doubt because the DNA end fits TRBJ2-7 better. Looked up from germline, CDR1 is SGHTA and CDR2 is FQGNSA. The CDR3 consists of 14 residues.

The J gene is TRBJ2-3, the V gene TRBV6-5, with TRBD1 matching 8 bases. CDR3 length: 16 amino acids. V lost 4 bases and J lost 2; bases outside the gene matches: 8. Germline V lookup: CDR1 MNHEY, CDR2 SVGAGI. CDR3 loop: CASSSRQGQVTDTQYF. The CDR3 nucleotides are TGTGCCAGCAGTTCCCGACAGGGGCAGGTCACAGATACGCAGTATTTT.

V is TRBV9 and J is TRBJ2-5; tentative D call: TRBD2 (6 bases). The V gene's germline CDR1 is SGDLS and CDR2 YYNGEE. Deletions cut 3 bases from V and 5 bases from J, with 17 bases between. The CDR3 is 15 residues long. The CDR3 protein is CASSALGTLEETQYF. The CDR3 bases are TGTGCCAGCAGCGCCTTGGGGACTTTAGAGGAGACCCAGTACTTC.

The chain uses TRBV18 and TRBJ1-1; 11 bases line up with TRBD1. The length of the CDR3 is 15 residues. Trimming at V came to 0 bases and at J to 6 bases, leaving 3 bases not matched to a gene. Germline assignment: CDR1 KGHSH and CDR2 LQKENI. DNA for the CDR3: TGTGCCAGCTCACCACCCGGACAGGGGGCGGCTGAAGCTTTCTTT. It yields the protein CASSPPGQGAAEAFF.

The chain carries TRBV4-2 and TRBJ2-1, with TRBD2 matching over 9 bases. This CDR3 has 15 amino acids. Germline V gene sequence: CDR1 LGHNA, CDR2 YNFKEQ. Unmatched junction bases numbered 1, after V lost 0 bases and J lost 4 bases. The CDR3 spells CASSQDLAGYNEQFF. The CDR3 coding sequence is TGTGCCAGCAGCCAAGATCTAGCGGGGTACAATGAGCAGTTCTTC.

This clone appeared once. The chain links TRBV29-1 to TRBJ1-2; 10 nucleotides line up with TRBD1. Germline V gene sequence: CDR1 SQVTM, CDR2 ANQGSEA. There are 13 residues in the CDR3. With 6 bases clipped from V and 0 bases from J, the junction kept 1 base outside the gene matches. Here the CDR3 reads CSVGTGANYGYTF. As DNA, the CDR3 is TGCAGCGTGGGGACAGGGGCTAACTATGGCTACACCTTC.

This clone was observed a single time. The rearrangement joins TRBV28 to TRBJ2-7, with a weak D call TRBD2 (6 bases). Trimming took off 3 bases at V and 3 bases at J, with 6 bases between the two ends. Germline values: CDR1 MDHEN, CDR2 SYDVKM. CDR3 size: 12 residues. The CDR3 is CASSFGSYEQYF. As DNA, the CDR3 is TGTGCCAGCAGTTTCGGGAGCTACGAGCAGTACTTC.

This clone has just a few counts. For the CDR3, the DNA is TGTGCCAGCAGTTACAAAGCCAGGGGATTTCCTGAGCAGTACTTC. Its translation is CASSYKARGFPEQYF. V is TRBV6-5 and J is TRBJ2-7, with TRBD1 as a possible D gene (6 bases). The CDR3 has 15 residues. Germline V gives CDR1 MNHEY, CDR2 SVGAGI. Trimming cost V 2 bases and J 7 bases, with 18 bases left between them.